The T cell receptor (beta chain) described here comes from a study of cytomegalovirus exposure and HLA in healthy donors. General study results and limits: Reports credit the classifier with highly specific, highly sensitive diagnosis of cytomegalovirus status. Many donors carried some public TCRs, although rarity characterized most TCR sequences. The study recorded 150 to 200 TCR beta chains that were cytomegalovirus-associated.

Primers for the PCR totalled 60 Vbeta and 13 Jbeta. Sequencing used immunoSEQ multiplex PCR; TCRdb keeps in-frame clones, though not all of them. The sample contains 55,000 to 80,000 clones, roughly 73% of which appear only once. About this clone: The antigen is unknown.

With V trimmed by 4 bases and J by 6 bases, 1 base remained unmatched. This CDR3 has 13 amino acids. The germline V gene has CDR1 SEHNR and CDR2 FQNEAQ (reference sequence). These donors counted as nominally healthy when sampled, but unrecorded immune exposures were likely. The chain combines TRBV7-9 with TRBJ1-2, with 11 positions matching TRBD1. The sequence came from a woman aged 40 to 50 in good health and CMV-seropositive. The sample was PBMCs. In nucleotides, the CDR3 is TGTGCCAGCAGCTCGGACAGGGGGCATGGCTACACCTTC. Amino acid sequence: CASSSDRGHGYTF.